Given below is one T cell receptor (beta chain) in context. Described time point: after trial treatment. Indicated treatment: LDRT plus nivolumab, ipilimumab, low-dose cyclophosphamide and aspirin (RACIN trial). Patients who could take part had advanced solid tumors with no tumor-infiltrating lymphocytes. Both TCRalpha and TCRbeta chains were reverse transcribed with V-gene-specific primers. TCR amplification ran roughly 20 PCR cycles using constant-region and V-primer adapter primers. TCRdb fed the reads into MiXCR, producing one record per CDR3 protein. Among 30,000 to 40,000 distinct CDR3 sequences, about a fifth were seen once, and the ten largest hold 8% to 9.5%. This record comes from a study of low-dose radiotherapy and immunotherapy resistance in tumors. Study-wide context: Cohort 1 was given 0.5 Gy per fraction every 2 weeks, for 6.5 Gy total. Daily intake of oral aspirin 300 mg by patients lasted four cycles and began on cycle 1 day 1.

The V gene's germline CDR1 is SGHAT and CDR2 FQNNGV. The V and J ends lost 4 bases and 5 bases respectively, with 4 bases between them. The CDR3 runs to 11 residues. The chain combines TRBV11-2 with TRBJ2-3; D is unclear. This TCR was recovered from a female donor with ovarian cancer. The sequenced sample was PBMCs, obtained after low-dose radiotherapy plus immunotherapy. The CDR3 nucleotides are TGTGCCAGCAGCTCAGTAGATACGCAGTATTTT. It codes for CASSSVDTQYF.